This T cell receptor beta chain stems from a study of spatial heterogeneity in lung cancer. On the study more broadly: There were consistently more beta-chain sequences detected than alpha-chain sequences.

Each TCR cDNA molecule carried a unique molecular identifier. TCRdb fed the 5' RACE reads into MiXCR, producing one record per CDR3 protein. The top ten clones hold about 7% of a sample with 90,000 or so distinct CDR3 sequences, around 10% of them seen once. As to time point: sample taken at primary tumor resection. Tumor, nontumor lung or frozen PBMC supplied whole RNA that was sequenced unsorted. Many counts were recorded for this clonotype. Germline V gives CDR1 KGHSH, CDR2 LQKENI. V was trimmed by 2 bases and J by 5 bases, leaving 22 bases between them. The CDR3 loop spans 17 amino acids. The TCR sequence derives from a male donor with early-stage non-small cell lung cancer. The V call is TRBV18, the J call TRBJ2-7; the D gene is possibly TRBD1 (6 bases). Sequencing was performed on PBMCs, taken at surgery. This CDR3 is CASSPTNEPLDRNEQYF. The CDR3 DNA is TGTGCCAGCTCACCAACTAACGAACCACTAGACAGGAACGAGCAGTACTTC.